This is a list of T cell receptor beta chains from one sample in a study of patients and donors after allogeneic stem cell transplantation. Each CDR3 protein gets one entry after TCRdb re-called the RT-PCR reads with MiXCR. The repertoire includes 85,000 to 90,000 distinct CDR3 sequences, about 44% of them detected once, and approximately 66% sits in the top ten. The sequencing sample was made of blood, either unsorted or a sorted T cell fraction (not recorded which). These receptors were obtained from a human donor who was either an allogeneic HSCT recipient or a stem cell or donor lymphocyte infusion donor (not recorded which). It is not recorded whose cells these are; they may come from a transplant donor. Each CDR3 is given with its conserved first and last residue. D genes are given only for firm matches. The size field is filled for only some rows; it gives once, few, many or a size class.

once	TRBV6-5	TRBJ2-7	NA	CASTRQLGYEQYF	TGTGCCAGCACTCGACAGCTTGGCTACGAGCAGTACTTC
NA	TRBV25-1	TRBJ2-7	TRBD1	CAIGQDRDQSSYEQYF	TGTGCCATCGGCCAAGACAGGGATCAAAGTTCCTACGAGCAGTACTTC
few	TRBV7-2	TRBJ1-3	TRBD1	CASSPRGLGNTIYF	TGTGCCAGCAGCCCGAGGGGGCTTGGAAACACCATATATTTT
NA	TRBV18	TRBJ2-3	NA	CASSPDFPGDTQYF	TGTGCCAGCTCACCGGACTTCCCGGGAGATACGCAGTATTTT
NA	TRBV27	TRBJ2-4	TRBD1	CASSSHRGAKNIQYF	TGTGCCAGCAGTTCCCACAGGGGAGCCAAAAACATTCAGTACTTC
NA	TRBV20-1	TRBJ1-5	NA	CSARGRGGNQPQHF	TGCAGTGCTAGAGGTAGAGGGGGTAATCAGCCCCAGCATTTT
NA	TRBV28	TRBJ1-2	NA	CASSLLIGAGRSYTF	TGTGCCAGCAGTTTATTGATAGGGGCCGGCAGAAGCTACACCTTC
few	TRBV4-3	TRBJ1-6	NA	CASSQVRMTNSPLHF	TGCGCCAGCAGCCAAGTGAGGATGACGAATTCACCCCTCCACTTT
NA	TRBV7-2	TRBJ1-4	NA	CASSSWRSPQEKLFF	TGTGCCAGCAGCTCCTGGAGGAGCCCACAGGAAAAACTGTTTTTT
NA	TRBV25-1	TRBJ1-6	TRBD1	CASRSVGQGDQSPLHF	TGTGCCAGCAGATCCGTTGGACAGGGGGATCAATCACCCCTCCACTTT
NA	TRBV27	TRBJ1-1	TRBD1	CASSFRTGGTEAFF	TGTGCCAGCAGTTTCCGGACAGGGGGCACTGAAGCTTTCTTT
NA	TRBV10-2	TRBJ1-1	NA	CASSDRTEAFF	TGCGCCAGCAGTGACAGGACTGAAGCTTTCTTT
NA	TRBV11-2	TRBJ1-5	NA	CASSLADVPNQPQHF	TGTGCCAGCAGCTTAGCGGACGTTCCCAATCAGCCCCAGCATTTT
NA	TRBV5-1	TRBJ2-5	NA	CASIPDSQETQYF	TGCGCCAGCATTCCCGACAGTCAAGAGACCCAGTACTTC
NA	TRBV6-5	TRBJ1-2	NA	CASSSSANYGYTF	TGTGCCAGCAGTTCTTCAGCTAACTATGGCTACACCTTC
few	TRBV7-7	TRBJ2-1	NA	CASSFNKQGEQFF	TGTGCTAGCAGCTTCAACAAACAGGGTGAGCAGTTCTTC
NA	TRBV5-6	TRBJ1-1	NA	CASFLGGTEAFF	TGTGCCAGCTTCCTCGGTGGAACTGAAGCTTTCTTT
NA	TRBV29-1	TRBJ2-7	NA	CSVYRENYEQYF	TGCAGCGTCTACAGGGAAAACTACGAGCAGTACTTC
few	TRBV7-8	TRBJ2-3	TRBD2	CASSLPLAGLTDTQYF	TGTGCCAGCAGCTTACCTCTAGCGGGGCTAACCGATACGCAGTATTTT
few	TRBV6-2/TRBV6-3	TRBJ1-2	NA	CASSYPFAQNYGYTF	TGTGCCAGCAGTTACCCCTTCGCGCAGAACTATGGCTACACCTTC
NA	TRBV9	TRBJ2-7	NA	CASSVGLGQVPYEQYF	TGTGCCAGCAGCGTAGGCCTGGGGCAGGTACCCTACGAGCAGTACTTC
NA	TRBV5-1	TRBJ2-2	TRBD2	CASSTPTSGRAGELFF	TGCGCCAGCAGCACCCCGACTAGCGGGAGGGCCGGGGAGCTGTTTTTT
many	TRBV12-3/TRBV12-4	TRBJ1-2	NA	CASSLGTGYGYTF	TGTGCCAGCAGCTTGGGGACGGGCTATGGCTACACCTTC
NA	TRBV12-3/TRBV12-4	TRBJ1-6	TRBD1	CASSKDREPSPLHF	TGTGCCAGCAGCAAAGACAGGGAGCCCTCACCCCTCCACTTT
NA	TRBV5-5	TRBJ2-7	NA	CASSSSPLDGYEQYF	TGTGCCAGCAGCTCTTCGCCTTTAGACGGGTACGAGCAGTACTTC
few	TRBV2	TRBJ1-5	NA	CASSARQSNQPQHF	TGTGCCAGCAGTGCGAGACAGAGCAATCAGCCCCAGCATTTT
NA	TRBV2	TRBJ1-2	NA	CASSETGYGYTF	TGTGCCAGCAGTGAGACGGGATATGGCTACACCTTC
NA	TRBV29-1	TRBJ2-3	NA	CSADSSGTQYF	TGCAGCGCCGACAGCTCCGGTACGCAGTATTTT
few	TRBV12-3/TRBV12-4	TRBJ1-2	NA	CASSLTRGRFGILPNYGYTF	TGTGCCAGCAGTTTGACCCGAGGTCGATTCGGGATCCTGCCTAACTATGGCTACACCTTC
NA	TRBV2	TRBJ2-2	NA	CASSGPDIPTGELFF	TGTGCCAGCAGTGGGCCGGACATTCCCACCGGGGAGCTGTTTTTT
few	TRBV7-9	TRBJ1-5	TRBD1	CASSHGQGLGSQPQHF	TGTGCCAGCAGCCATGGACAGGGGTTGGGTTCTCAGCCCCAGCATTTT
NA	TRBV10-3	TRBJ2-3	TRBD2	CAIHSGMADTQYF	TGTGCCATCCATAGCGGGATGGCAGATACGCAGTATTTT
NA	TRBV5-5	TRBJ1-2	NA	CASSLAVDFDYGYTF	TGTGCCAGCAGCTTGGCGGTGGACTTCGACTATGGCTACACCTTC
few	TRBV6-2/TRBV6-3	TRBJ1-5	NA	CASLPTDRGVYSNQPQHF	TGTGCCAGCCTTCCGACAGACCGAGGGGTTTATAGCAATCAGCCCCAGCATTTT
NA	TRBV5-1	TRBJ1-4	NA	CASSWGKTVTNEKLFF	TGCGCCAGCAGCTGGGGGAAGACAGTTACTAATGAAAAACTGTTTTTT
NA	TRBV5-6	TRBJ2-3	NA	CASTEGAGLEAQYF	TGTGCCAGCACCGAGGGGGCGGGACTAGAAGCGCAGTATTTT
few	TRBV28	TRBJ1-1	NA	CASRGPRTNTEAFF	TGTGCCAGCCGCGGACCCCGTACGAACACTGAAGCTTTCTTT
few	TRBV12-3/TRBV12-4	TRBJ1-5	TRBD1	CASSKDRERMPQHF	TGTGCCAGCAGCAAGGACAGGGAGAGGATGCCCCAGCATTTT
NA	TRBV12-3/TRBV12-4	TRBJ1-1	NA	CASRLRTVLEAFF	TGTGCCAGCAGATTAAGGACAGTACTTGAAGCTTTCTTT
NA	TRBV20-1	TRBJ1-6	NA	CSATVDPSSYNSPLHF	TGCAGTGCTACAGTAGACCCAAGCTCCTATAATTCACCCCTCCACTTT
NA	TRBV28	TRBJ1-5	NA	CASSFSGLNSNQPQHF	TGTGCCAGCAGTTTCAGTGGACTAAATAGCAATCAGCCCCAGCATTTT
once	TRBV10-3	TRBJ2-7	TRBD2	CASGPSGSYEQYF	TGTGCCTCTGGACCTAGCGGGAGTTACGAGCAGTACTTC
few	TRBV10-3	TRBJ1-5	NA	CAIRENRDQPQHF	TGTGCCATCAGGGAGAACAGGGATCAGCCCCAGCATTTT
few	TRBV28	TRBJ1-4	NA	CATTGREGEKLFF	TGTGCCACCACGGGGAGGGAGGGTGAAAAACTGTTTTTT
NA	TRBV5-1	TRBJ2-1	TRBD2	CASSLGSGSGNEQFF	TGCGCCAGCAGCTTGGGTAGCGGGAGTGGTAATGAGCAGTTCTTC
few	TRBV9	TRBJ1-2	NA	CASSVGDFRDGYTF	TGTGCCAGCAGCGTAGGGGATTTCAGGGATGGCTACACCTTC
NA	TRBV7-9	TRBJ1-2	NA	CASSDPEARTVYGYTF	TGTGCCAGCAGCGACCCGGAGGCCCGGACAGTCTATGGCTACACCTTC
NA	TRBV7-9	TRBJ1-5	NA	CAVGGRERNQPQHF	TGTGCCGTCGGAGGCAGGGAGCGTAATCAGCCCCAGCATTTT